The rows below give T cell receptor beta chains drawn from one sample of a study of blood T cell repertoires in COVID-19. Sequencing was performed with immunoSEQ multiplex PCR; in TCRdb, only in-frame clones are kept and a portion is missing. The sample consists of over 150,000 clones, around 79% of them appearing once. Input material: peripheral blood. These receptors all stem from a woman aged 50 to 65 with acute or convalescent COVID-19. Each CDR3 is given with its conserved first and last residue. The order of the fields is D gene, clone size, J gene, V gene, CDR3 protein, CDR3 DNA. The D gene is left open where the match is weak. Some rows mark clone size as missing; the rest say once, few, many or name a class of expanded clone.

TRBD2 | . | TRBJ2-1 | TRBV6-5 | CASSILAGGPDEQFF | TGTGCCAGCAGCATCCTAGCGGGAGGGCCTGATGAGCAGTTCTTC
. | . | TRBJ2-7 | TRBV7-2 | CASSLLLGLSSYEQYF | TGTGCCAGCAGCTTACTGCTGGGGCTGAGCTCCTACGAGCAGTACTTC
. | . | TRBJ1-2 | TRBV19 | CASSMGLALGYTF | TGTGCCAGTAGTATGGGCCTCGCCCTGGGCTACACCTTC
TRBD1 | few | TRBJ2-2 | TRBV18 | CASSWTGPGELFF | TGTGCCAGCTCATGGACAGGGCCCGGGGAGCTGTTTTTT
. | . | TRBJ1-6 | TRBV19 | CASSISAQGNSPLHF | TGTGCCAGTAGTATATCGGCACAGGGAAATTCACCCCTCCACTTT
TRBD2 | few | TRBJ2-7 | TRBV7-9 | CASSLGTSAEQYF | TGTGCCAGCAGCTTAGGGACTAGCGCCGAGCAGTACTTC
. | . | TRBJ2-2 | TRBV3-1/TRBV3-2 | CASSSDRFNTGELFF | TGTGCCAGCAGCTCGGACAGATTTAACACCGGGGAGCTGTTTTTT
. | . | TRBJ1-1 | TRBV29-1 | CSVIRGNTEAFF | TGCAGCGTTATCAGGGGGAACACTGAAGCTTTCTTT
TRBD2 | . | TRBJ2-1 | TRBV3-1/TRBV3-2 | CASSQVLAGGPNEQFF | TGTGCCAGCAGCCAAGTCTTAGCGGGGGGACCCAATGAGCAGTTCTTC
. | . | TRBJ2-7 | TRBV5-1 | CASRPLAQAYAEQYF | TGCGCCAGCAGACCCCTAGCCCAGGCTTATGCCGAGCAGTACTTC
TRBD1 | . | TRBJ2-3 | TRBV9 | CASARGQGAPDTQYF | TGTGCCAGCGCACGAGGGCAGGGGGCCCCAGATACGCAGTATTTT
TRBD2 | . | TRBJ2-2 | TRBV9 | CASSPLTSGNTGELFF | TGTGCCAGCAGTCCCCTTACTAGCGGAAACACCGGGGAGCTGTTTTTT
. | . | TRBJ2-5 | TRBV24-1 | CATGQQETQYF | TGTGCCACAGGACAGCAAGAGACCCAGTACTTC
TRBD2 | . | TRBJ2-3 | TRBV10-2 | CASSTRGSGRAPDTQYF | TGCGCCAGCAGCACCCGGGGAAGCGGGAGGGCCCCAGATACGCAGTATTTT
. | . | TRBJ1-1 | TRBV18 | CASSLTGSTEAFF | TGTGCCAGCTCACTCACAGGTAGCACTGAAGCTTTCTTT
TRBD1 | once | TRBJ1-2 | TRBV28 | CASTSTGTGYTF | TGTGCCAGCACCTCGACAGGGACTGGCTACACCTTC
. | . | TRBJ2-7 | TRBV18 | CASSPNPGSNYEQYF | TGTGCCAGCTCACCAAATCCGGGTTCCAACTACGAGCAGTACTTC
. | . | TRBJ1-5 | TRBV19 | CASSEFPQGNSNQPQHF | TGTGCCAGTAGTGAGTTCCCACAGGGAAATAGCAATCAGCCCCAGCATTTT
TRBD1 | . | TRBJ2-1 | TRBV3-1/TRBV3-2 | CASSQPTGRLSYNEQFF | TGTGCCAGCAGCCAACCGACAGGGCGCCTCTCCTACAATGAGCAGTTCTTC
TRBD1 | . | TRBJ1-5 | TRBV28 | CASSWDRAHNQPQHF | TGTGCCAGCAGTTGGGACAGGGCCCACAATCAGCCCCAGCATTTT
. | . | TRBJ2-7 | TRBV21-1 | CASSKGRPPQAEADF | TGTGCCAGCAGCAAGGGGAGACCTCCTCAGGCTGAGGCGGACTTC
. | few | TRBJ1-1 | TRBV2 | CASSKRGVGSLQDKEAFF | TGTGCCAGCTCGAAGCGGGGGGTGGGATCCCTTCAAGATAAAGAAGCTTTCTTT
. | . | TRBJ2-2 | TRBV27 | CASRGRVNTGELFF | TGTGCCAGCAGAGGCAGGGTAAACACCGGGGAGCTGTTTTTT
. | . | TRBJ2-7 | TRBV13 | CASSLARRGNSYEQYF | TGTGCCAGCAGCTTGGCCCGTCGAGGGAATTCCTACGAGCAGTACTTC
TRBD2 | . | TRBJ2-5 | TRBV7-9 | CASRDGGRAVGSQYF | TGTGCCAGCAGGGATGGCGGGAGGGCCGTAGGTTCCCAGTACTTC
. | . | TRBJ2-5 | TRBV29-1 | CSVDRGGETQYF | TGCAGCGTTGACAGGGGCGGGGAGACCCAGTACTTC
. | medium-sized | TRBJ2-7 | TRBV19 | CASGPEQYF | TGTGCCAGTGGGCCCGAGCAGTACTTC
. | few | TRBJ2-7 | TRBV7-8 | CASSFGPYAGQYF | TGTGCCAGCAGTTTTGGGCCCTATGCCGGGCAGTACTTC
TRBD1 | many | TRBJ2-1 | TRBV19 | CASRPGTGSGGEQFF | TGTGCCAGCCGACCCGGGACAGGTTCCGGAGGTGAGCAGTTCTTC
TRBD1 | . | TRBJ1-4 | TRBV4-2 | CASSQGLTGTGRRKLFF | TGTGCCAGCAGCCAAGGACTGACCGGGACAGGGAGACGAAAACTGTTTTTT
TRBD2 | . | TRBJ2-1 | TRBV20-1 | CSASRLPTSGRSEQFF | TGCAGTGCTAGTCGCCTTCCGACTAGCGGGAGGAGTGAGCAGTTCTTC
. | . | TRBJ2-1 | TRBV5-1 | CASSLVKGYNEQFF | TGCGCCAGCAGCTTAGTTAAGGGGTACAATGAGCAGTTCTTC